Presented here are 19 T cell receptor beta chains from one specimen sequenced in a study of type 1 regulatory T cells. TCRdb reanalysed the reads using MiXCR and keeps one entry per CDR3 protein. There are 60,000 to 70,000 distinct CDR3 sequences in the sample; about three fifths occur only once, and 7.6% lies in the top ten. Their target antigens are unknown. The sample consisted of cultured T cells, either the whole culture or a sorted T cell fraction (not recorded which). Specified subset: Tr1-enriched cell product generated in vitro against host alloantigens. Receptors originate from a human donor in good health.

This chain links TRBV9 with TRBJ2-1; 9 nucleotides match TRBD1. The J segment lost 7 bases and the V segment lost 3 bases, leaving 17 bases of the junction unmatched. The CDR3 has 18 amino acids. The V gene's germline CDR1 is SGDLS and CDR2 YYNGEE. The CDR3 sequence is CASSAGTGTAFKENEQFF. CDR3 bases: TGTGCCAGCAGCGCTGGGACAGGGACGGCATTCAAGGAGAATGAGCAGTTCTTC.

This sequence joins TRBV10-3 and TRBJ2-7; the D gene could be TRBD1 or TRBD2 (5 bases each). Per germline, CDR1 ENHRY and CDR2 SYGVKD. The CDR3 covers 13 residues. V lost 6 bases to trimming and J lost 3 bases, with 12 bases between them. The CDR3 loop is CAISGTYGYEQYF. DNA of the CDR3: TGTGCCATCAGCGGGACCTATGGCTACGAGCAGTACTTC.

This clonotype has a handful of counts. V gene TRBV20-1 combines with J gene TRBJ2-5; 8 bases are a match to TRBD2. With V trimmed by 0 bases and J by 2 bases, 5 bases remained unmatched. The CDR3 is made up of 15 amino acids. From germline, CDR1 is DFQATT and CDR2 SNEGSKA (reference sequence). The CDR3 region has the DNA TGCAGTGCTAGAGATACGGGAGGGACGCAAGAGACCCAGTACTTC. Protein product: CSARDTGGTQETQYF.

This clonotype ranks as medium-sized. The chain links TRBV12-3 or TRBV12-4 to TRBJ2-2; a weak D match, TRBD1 (5 bases). The ends were cut back, 6 bases at V and 6 bases at J, with 8 bases in the middle. There are 12 residues in the CDR3. CDR3 in amino acids: CASRQGPGELFF. CDR3 coding DNA: TGTGCCAGCAGGCAGGGTCCCGGGGAGCTGTTTTTT.

This clonotype was found a few times. V is TRBV7-2 and J is TRBJ2-1; D gene uncertain. The CDR3 is 14 amino acids. With 5 bases removed from V and 2 bases from J, the gap between germline ends came to 10 bases. Germline V gene lookup returns CDR1 SGHTA and CDR2 FQGNSA. The CDR3 spells CASSPHWTYNEQFF. In DNA, the CDR3 is TGTGCCAGCAGCCCCCACTGGACCTACAATGAGCAGTTCTTC.

This clonotype was seen a few times. The genes are TRBV7-8 and TRBJ2-7; 8 nucleotides line up with TRBD1. Germline trimming cut 5 bases from V and 2 bases from J; bases unmatched to any gene: 2. The CDR3 has 13 residues. The germline gives CDR1 SGHVS, CDR2 FQNEAQ. This CDR3 reads CASSRDRPYEQYF. The CDR3 region has the DNA TGTGCCAGCAGCCGGGACAGGCCCTACGAGCAGTACTTC.

This clonotype was seen a few times. This chain joins TRBV5-1 and TRBJ2-4; tentative D call: TRBD2 (5 bases). The length of the CDR3 is 14 residues. The germline V gene has CDR1 SGHRS and CDR2 YFSETQ. V lost 0 bases and J lost 9, with 13 bases in between. CDR3 protein: CASSLDGRLGIQYF. For the CDR3, the DNA is TGCGCCAGCAGCTTGGATGGGAGATTAGGCATTCAGTACTTC.

The chain couples TRBV12-3 or TRBV12-4 to TRBJ1-2; TRBD1 agrees at 10 bases. The CDR3 contains 14 residues. The junction had 8 bases not matched to a gene; V was cut back by 5 bases and J by 8 bases. This chain's CDR3 is CASSQTGTGEGYTF. As DNA, the CDR3 is TGTGCCAGCAGTCAAACCGGGACAGGGGAAGGCTACACCTTC.

The J gene is TRBJ2-1, the V gene TRBV2; weak D call: TRBD1 (5 bases). V lost 5 bases to trimming and J lost 6 bases, with 11 bases between them. Germline values: CDR1 SNHLY, CDR2 FYNNEI. This CDR3 is built from 13 residues. The CDR3 is CASSRGRTNEQFF. The CDR3 DNA is TGTGCCAGCAGTAGGGGCAGGACCAATGAGCAGTTCTTC.

The rearrangement links TRBV14 to TRBJ1-1; 10 nucleotides match TRBD1. V was clipped by 2 bases and J by 7 bases; unmatched bases: 7. CDR1 is SGHDN, CDR2 FVKESK, per germline. CDR3 size: 15 residues. The CDR3 DNA is TGTGCCAGCAGCCAAATGGACAGGGGGTTTAATGAAGCTTTCTTT. The encoded protein is CASSQMDRGFNEAFF.

V is TRBV27 and J is TRBJ2-1; D is unresolved. V shed 3 bases and J shed 0 bases, with 9 bases lying between them. Germline lookup yields CDR1 MNHEY and CDR2 SMNVEV (reference sequence). The CDR3 contains 15 residues. The CDR3 spells CASSFDGFSYNEQFF. For the CDR3, the DNA is TGTGCCAGCAGTTTTGACGGTTTCTCCTACAATGAGCAGTTCTTC.

The chain joins TRBV27 to TRBJ2-3, with TRBD2 identical over 10 bases. This CDR3 region has 16 residues. The V and J ends lost 3 bases and 2 bases, in that order; junction bases with no gene match: 5. CDR1 and CDR2 from the germline V gene are MNHEY and SMNVEV (reference sequence). The CDR3 is CASSLSLAGVTDTQYF. DNA of the CDR3: TGTGCCAGCAGTTTGAGTCTAGCGGGAGTCACAGATACGCAGTATTTT.

This chain uses TRBV20-1 with TRBJ2-3, with TRBD2 matching over 7 bases. The CDR3 length is 15 residues. With 3 bases clipped from V and 8 bases from J, the junction kept 14 bases outside the gene matches. Germline CDR1 is DFQATT and CDR2 is SNEGSKA (reference sequence). CDR3 coding DNA: TGCAGTGCTAGTCTGTGGGAGGGCCCGGAAGGTACGCAGTATTTT. Amino acids: CSASLWEGPEGTQYF.

CDR3 in amino acids: CASSQASSGSYNEQFF. CDR3 DNA: TGCGCCAGCAGCCAAGCCTCCAGCGGTTCCTACAATGAGCAGTTCTTC. This chain uses TRBV4-3 with TRBJ2-1, with D tentatively TRBD2 (5 bases). Germline CDR1 reads LGHNA; CDR2 reads YSLEER. This CDR3 is built from 16 residues. The V and J ends lost 1 base and 1 base respectively, with 11 bases between them.

This rearrangement joins TRBV27 to TRBJ2-5; D not resolved. The germline gives CDR1 MNHEY, CDR2 SMNVEV (reference sequence). V shed 5 bases and J shed 5 bases, with 15 bases lying between them. The CDR3 length is 14 residues. CDR3 residues: CASSPLRRSETQYF. In nucleotides, the CDR3 is TGTGCCAGCAGTCCCCTCAGGAGAAGTGAGACCCAGTACTTC.

CDR3 coding DNA: TGCAGTGCTAGCCCACTTCCACGGGGGAGCTCCTATAATTCACCCCTCCACTTT. This sequence encodes CSASPLPRGSSYNSPLHF. The rearrangement uses TRBV20-1 and TRBJ1-6, with D possibly TRBD1 on 5 matching bases. This CDR3 contains 18 residues. CDR1 is DFQATT and CDR2 is SNEGSKA in the germline V gene (reference sequence). With 3 bases removed from V and 0 bases from J, the gap between germline ends came to 18 bases.

Turning to this clonotype: The CDR3 ends on some other residue instead of the conserved phenylalanine or tryptophan, so this is likely a read error. Because the CDR3's place on the DNA is in doubt, the DNA is left out and the CDR3 is given as listed by TCRdb. This chain links TRBV2 with TRBJ2-1; the table names TRBD1, a call not compared with the DNA. Germline CDR1 and CDR2: SNHLY and FYNNEI. Counting both end residues, the CDR3 totals 11 amino acids. This CDR3 is CASRNRVLRSD.

In its sample, this clonotype was seen a few times. The rearrangement uses TRBV3-1 and TRBJ1-2; D call uncertain. Trimming cost V 3 bases and J 8 bases, with 19 bases left between them. The CDR3 totals 15 residues. Germline loops: CDR1 LGHDT, CDR2 YNNKEL (reference sequence). The DNA for the CDR3 is TGTGCCAGCAGCCACGACACGATCGGGTCTTACGGCTACACCTTC. This translates into CASSHDTIGSYGYTF.

The chain uses TRBV6-2 or TRBV6-3 and TRBJ1-1; D is ambiguous. The CDR3 is made up of 15 amino acids. V dropped 0 bases and J dropped 0 bases, with 8 bases sitting between them. Germline CDR1 MNHEY, CDR2 SVGEGT. The CDR3 region is CASSYSKRMNTEAFF. Here the CDR3 DNA reads TGTGCCAGCAGTTACTCGAAAAGGATGAACACTGAAGCTTTCTTT.